Each of the 23 T cell receptor beta chains below was sequenced from the same sample in a study of T cells in Graves' hyperthyroidism and ophthalmopathy. There were TCR beta CDR3 regions amplified from RNA transcripts. First-round RT-PCR targeting the TCR CDR3 was performed with the HTBI primer set. TCRdb processed the multiplex PCR reads anew with MiXCR; each CDR3 protein has one entry. The sample consists of fewer than 300,000 distinct CDR3 sequences, 12% to 15% of them appearing once. Sequencing input: blood. Receptor source: a woman aged 50 to 60 with Graves' hyperthyroidism that later progressed to Graves' ophthalmopathy.

This clonotype was observed at least ten times. The rearrangement links TRBV12-3 or TRBV12-4 to TRBJ2-5; D remains unclear. V was trimmed by 3 bases and J by 4 bases, leaving 6 bases between them. There are 12 residues in the CDR3. The CDR3 protein is CASSFLGETQYF. The CDR3 DNA is TGTGCCAGCAGTTTTTTGGGAGAGACCCAGTACTTC.

This clonotype showed up many times. The J gene is TRBJ2-3, the V gene TRBV6-1; D tentatively reads TRBD1 or TRBD2 (5 bases each). Between the trimmed V and J ends, which lost 8 bases and 4 bases, there was a span of 16 bases. Germline CDR1 and CDR2: MNHNS and SASEGT. The CDR3 has 14 residues. The CDR3 DNA reads as TGTGCCAGCCGGGACCAACGGGGAGCAGATACGCAGTATTTT. Translating it yields CASRDQRGADTQYF.

This chain connects TRBV4-2 to TRBJ2-6; D may correspond to TRBD1 or TRBD2 (5 bases each). The CDR3 consists of 19 residues. Trimming shortened V by 0 bases and J by 4 bases, and 19 bases separated the two germline ends. Germline loops: CDR1 LGHNA, CDR2 YNFKEQ. The CDR3: CASSQEPGWGFSGANVLTF. Written as DNA, the CDR3 is TGTGCCAGCAGCCAAGAACCAGGGTGGGGGTTCTCAGGGGCCAACGTCCTGACTTTC.

V gene TRBV19 combines with J gene TRBJ2-2; 9 nucleotides agree with TRBD1. Germline CDR1 is LNHDA and CDR2 is SQIVND (reference sequence). The CDR3 runs 18 residues. V lost 6 bases and J lost 4; bases outside the gene matches: 15. In DNA, the CDR3 is TGTGCCAGTAGCCCGGGACAGGGCGCCTCGGTTGGCACCGGGGAGCTGTTTTTT. It is translated as CASSPGQGASVGTGELFF.

Comments on this clonotype: A much larger clone is a single base away; this may be a read error. The chain is built from TRBV20-1 and TRBJ1-1, with D hard to call. Germline CDR1 DFQATT, CDR2 SNEGSKA (reference sequence). There are 14 residues in the CDR3. CDR3 in DNA: TGCAGTGCTAGAGACGACCTTGTGAACACTGAAGTTTTCTTT. Amino acids: CSARDDLVNTEVFF.

This clonotype has ten or more counts. The CDR3 loop is CASSPAGYNTGELFF. The CDR3 region has the DNA TGTGCCAGCAGTCCAGCAGGGTATAACACCGGGGAGCTGTTTTTT. The chain links TRBV2 to TRBJ2-2; possibly TRBD1 for D (5 bases). The V gene lost 5 bases and the J gene lost 2 bases, with 12 bases spanning the gap. The CDR3 consists of 15 residues. Per the germline V gene, CDR1 is SNHLY and CDR2 is FYNNEI.

This clonotype was recorded many times. This chain connects TRBV16 to TRBJ1-2, with D unresolved. V lost 1 base, J lost 0 bases, and 9 bases lay in between. Germline assignment: CDR1 KGHSY and CDR2 FQNENV. The CDR3 is 15 amino acids. The CDR3, as DNA: TGTGCCAGCAGCCAATTGGGGAGGGCTAACTATGGCTACACCTTC. This encodes CASSQLGRANYGYTF.

At least ten counts were recorded for this clonotype. V usage is TRBV27 and J usage is TRBJ2-3; 14 positions match TRBD2. V dropped 2 bases and J dropped 4; count of bases not matched to a gene: 17. The germline V gene encodes CDR1 MNHEY and CDR2 SMNVEV (reference sequence). This CDR3 has 21 amino acids. The DNA of the CDR3 is TGTGCCAGCAGTTTACTCACAACCGGGACTAGCGGGAGTGGTGGCTCAGATACGCAGTATTTT. Protein: CASSLLTTGTSGSGGSDTQYF.

This clonotype was seen repeatedly, ten times or more. The chain uses TRBV2 and TRBJ2-1; D may be TRBD1 (6 bases). V was clipped by 2 bases and J by 14 bases, with 16 bases between them. CDR3 size: 13 residues. Per the germline V gene, CDR1 is SNHLY and CDR2 is FYNNEI. The CDR3 nucleotides are TGTGCCAGCAGTGAAATCGACAGGCGTGGGGAGTTCTTC. This codes for CASSEIDRRGEFF.

CDR3 nucleotide sequence: TGTGCCAGCAGTGAATTTTGGTCTTACAATGAGCAGTTCTTC. Encoded protein: CASSEFWSYNEQFF. This chain connects TRBV6-1 to TRBJ2-1, with no clear D. V was trimmed by 2 bases and J by 4 bases, leaving 9 bases between them. Per germline, CDR1 MNHNS and CDR2 SASEGT. The CDR3 has 14 residues.

This clonotype was detected many times. This chain uses TRBV6-1 with TRBJ1-2; a weak D match, TRBD1 (5 bases). With 1 base removed from V and 7 bases from J, the gap between germline ends came to 16 bases. The germline V gene has CDR1 MNHNS and CDR2 SASEGT. The CDR3 sequence is 15 residues long. The CDR3 here is CASSEVAGSLGGYTF. As DNA, the CDR3 is TGTGCCAGCAGTGAAGTAGCAGGGTCCCTTGGTGGCTACACCTTC.

This clonotype appeared many times. The chain is built from TRBV5-1 and TRBJ2-5, with D perhaps matching TRBD1 or TRBD2 (5 bases each). The CDR3 has 15 amino acids. CDR1 is SGHRS and CDR2 is YFSETQ in the germline V gene. V was clipped by 0 bases and J by 2 bases, with 11 bases between them. CDR3 residues: CASSLVQGRQETQYF. The CDR3 DNA reads as TGCGCCAGCAGCTTGGTGCAGGGACGGCAAGAGACCCAGTACTTC.

The CDR3 reads CATSDWEDEQYF. Written as DNA, the CDR3 is TGTGCCACCAGTGATTGGGAGGACGAGCAGTACTTC. The J gene is TRBJ2-7, the V gene TRBV24-1; a possible D gene is TRBD2 (6 bases). The V end was cut by 2 bases, the J end by 5 bases, with 6 bases between. CDR1 and CDR2 (germline): KGHDR, SFDVKD. The CDR3 length is 12 residues.

This clonotype has ten or more counts. This chain joins TRBV2 and TRBJ2-1, with TRBD2 matching over 15 bases. V shed 6 bases, J shed 2 bases, and the junction held 11 bases outside the gene matches. The V gene's germline CDR1 is SNHLY and CDR2 FYNNEI. The CDR3 contains 19 residues. CDR3 nucleotide sequence: TGTGCCAGCAGGGGGGGACTAGCGGGAGGATATCGAACCTACAATGAGCAGTTCTTC. Translating gives CASRGGLAGGYRTYNEQFF.

This clonotype was counted ten times or more. CDR3 DNA sequence: TGTGCCAGCAGTTCTTTTTGGGGGGACCCCCTGAACTATGGCTACACCTTC. This translates into CASSSFWGDPLNYGYTF. This rearrangement joins TRBV12-3 or TRBV12-4 to TRBJ1-2; the D gene is possibly TRBD1 (5 bases). Trimming removed 4 bases from V and 2 bases from J, with 20 bases in between. This CDR3 is 17 amino acids long.

This clonotype showed up many times. The junction departs from germline at one end; a sequencing error may be responsible. The chain links TRBV5-1 to TRBJ1-1; D is ambiguous. The germline gives CDR1 SGHRS, CDR2 YFSETQ. The CDR3 contains 14 residues. CDR3 region: CASSLVGLNTEAFF. The CDR3 DNA is TGTGCCAGCAGCTTAGTCGGATTGAACACTGAAGCTTTCTTT.

This clonotype has ten or more counts. The V gene is TRBV6-1, the J gene TRBJ1-2; D possibly corresponds to TRBD1 (6 bases). The CDR3 spans 15 residues. Per germline, CDR1 MNHNS and CDR2 SASEGT. The ends were cut back, 8 bases at V and 6 bases at J, with 22 bases in the middle. This chain's CDR3 is CASFSPRGRGHGYTF. Here the CDR3 DNA reads TGTGCCAGCTTCAGTCCCCGAGGCAGGGGTCATGGCTACACCTTC.

This clonotype was detected ten times or more. The chain employs TRBV18 and TRBJ2-1; D is uncertain. Trimming removed 0 bases from V and 5 bases from J, with 8 bases in between. Germline values: CDR1 KGHSH, CDR2 LQKENI. The CDR3 has 14 amino acids. The CDR3: CASSPPPGDNEQFF. The CDR3 nucleotides read TGTGCCAGCTCACCACCGCCCGGTGACAATGAGCAGTTCTTC.

Concerning this clonotype itself: Possible read error: a much larger clone is one base away. The chain couples TRBV28 to TRBJ2-5; 7 nucleotides line up with TRBD2. CDR3 length: 13 amino acids. Unmatched junction bases numbered 5, after V lost 6 bases and J lost 4 bases. Germline values: CDR1 MDHEN, CDR2 SYDVKM. CDR3 DNA: TGTGCCAGCAGGGGGGGGGAGAGAGAGACCCAGTACTTC. This encodes CASRGGERETQYF.

This clonotype was counted at least ten times. The J gene is TRBJ1-4, the V gene TRBV12-3 or TRBV12-4; D may be TRBD1 (6 bases). The CDR3 has 13 residues. The ends were cut back, 7 bases at V and 6 bases at J, with 12 bases in the middle. The CDR3 sequence is CASNPWGHEKLFF. In DNA form, the CDR3 reads TGTGCCAGCAACCCGTGGGGGCATGAAAAACTGTTTTTT.

This chain joins TRBV5-6 and TRBJ1-4; D gene uncertain. The ends were cut back, 0 bases at V and 8 bases at J, with 11 bases in the middle. Germline CDR1 SGHDT, CDR2 YYEEEE. This CDR3 comprises 14 residues. This chain's CDR3 is CASSLAGIREKLFF. CDR3 sequence (DNA): TGTGCCAGCAGCTTGGCGGGGATCCGAGAAAAACTGTTTTTT. Based on the CDR3 plus reference TRBV5-6 and TRBJ1-4, the full variable domain is DAGVTQSPTHLIKTRGQQVTLRCSPKSGHDTVSWYQQALGQGPQFIFQYYEEEERQRGNFPDRFSGHQFPNYSSELNVNALLLGDSALYLCASSLAGIREKLFFGSGTQLSVL.

As DNA, the CDR3 is TGTGCCAGTAAAAAATCGCACTCTGGGGCCAACGTCCTGACTTTC. It codes for CASKKSHSGANVLTF. The chain combines TRBV19 with TRBJ2-6; D unclear. V was pared by 7 bases and J by 0 bases, with 10 bases between. Germline lookup yields CDR1 LNHDA and CDR2 SQIVND (reference sequence). The CDR3 extends over 15 amino acids. Complete variable domain (other parts from reference TRBV19 and TRBJ2-6): DGGITQSPKYLFRKEGQNVTLSCEQNLNHDAMYWYRQDPGQGLRLIYYSQIVNDFQKGDIAEGYSVSREKKESFPLTVTSAQKNPTAFYLCASKKSHSGANVLTFGAGSRLTVL.

This clonotype showed up just a few times. This chain joins TRBV6-5 and TRBJ2-4; D perhaps matches TRBD1 (6 bases). The V and J ends lost 2 bases and 1 base respectively, with 12 bases between them. Germline values: CDR1 MNHEY, CDR2 SVGAGI. This CDR3 contains 16 residues. CDR3 loop: CASSYLPGAAKNIQYF. DNA of the CDR3: TGTGCCAGCAGTTACCTCCCAGGGGCGGCCAAAAACATTCAGTACTTC.